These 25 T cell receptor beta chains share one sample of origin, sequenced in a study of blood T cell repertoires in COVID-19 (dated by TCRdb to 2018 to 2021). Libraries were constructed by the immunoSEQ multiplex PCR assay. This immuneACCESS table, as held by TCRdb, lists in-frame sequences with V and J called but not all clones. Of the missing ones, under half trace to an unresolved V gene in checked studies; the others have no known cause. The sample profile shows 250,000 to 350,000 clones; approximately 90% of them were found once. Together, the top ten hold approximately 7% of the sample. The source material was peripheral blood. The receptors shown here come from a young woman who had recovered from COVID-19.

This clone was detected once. As DNA, the CDR3 is TGTGCCAGCAGCCAAGAACAGGCTAGCGAGTCAGATACGCAGTATTTT. Protein product: CASSQEQASESDTQYF. This sequence joins TRBV4-2 and TRBJ2-3; D is perhaps TRBD2 (6 bases). Trimming cost V 0 bases and J 4 bases, with 14 bases left between them. The V gene's germline CDR1 is LGHNA and CDR2 YNFKEQ. There are 16 residues in the CDR3.

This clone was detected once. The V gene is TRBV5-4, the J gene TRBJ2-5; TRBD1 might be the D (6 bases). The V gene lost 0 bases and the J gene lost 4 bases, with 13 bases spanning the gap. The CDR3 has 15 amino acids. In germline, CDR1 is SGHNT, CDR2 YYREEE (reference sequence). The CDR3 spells CASSLGSGAGETQYF. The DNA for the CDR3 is TGTGCCAGCAGCTTGGGGTCAGGGGCGGGAGAGACCCAGTACTTC.

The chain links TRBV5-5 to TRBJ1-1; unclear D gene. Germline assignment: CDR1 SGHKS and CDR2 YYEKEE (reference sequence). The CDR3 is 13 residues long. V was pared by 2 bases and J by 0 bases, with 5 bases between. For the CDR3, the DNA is TGTGCCAGCAGCTTTGCAGTGAACACTGAAGCTTTCTTT. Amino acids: CASSFAVNTEAFF.

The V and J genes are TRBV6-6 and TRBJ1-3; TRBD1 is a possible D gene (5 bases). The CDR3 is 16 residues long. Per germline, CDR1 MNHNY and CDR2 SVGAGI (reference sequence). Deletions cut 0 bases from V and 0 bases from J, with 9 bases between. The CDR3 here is CASSYSGPDSGNTIYF. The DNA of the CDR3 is TGTGCCAGCAGTTACTCGGGGCCGGACTCTGGAAACACCATATATTTT.

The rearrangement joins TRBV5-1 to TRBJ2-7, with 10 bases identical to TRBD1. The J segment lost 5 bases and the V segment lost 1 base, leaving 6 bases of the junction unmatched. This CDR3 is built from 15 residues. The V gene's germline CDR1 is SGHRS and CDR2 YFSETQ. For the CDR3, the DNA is TGCGCCAGCAGCTTGTGGGGGACAGGGGATGACGAGCAGTACTTC. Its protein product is CASSLWGTGDDEQYF.

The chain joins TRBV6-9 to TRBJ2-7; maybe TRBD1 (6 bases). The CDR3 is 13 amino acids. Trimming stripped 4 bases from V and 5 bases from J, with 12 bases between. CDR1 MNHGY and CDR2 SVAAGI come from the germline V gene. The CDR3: CASSSAGVNEQYF. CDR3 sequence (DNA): TGTGCCAGCAGTTCTGCAGGGGTGAACGAGCAGTACTTC.

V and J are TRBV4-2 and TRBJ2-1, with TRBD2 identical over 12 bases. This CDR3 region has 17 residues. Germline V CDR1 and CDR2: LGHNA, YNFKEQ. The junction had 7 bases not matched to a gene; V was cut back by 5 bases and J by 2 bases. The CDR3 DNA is TGTGCCAGCAGCACTCCTAGCGGGGGGGCTGCCTACAATGAGCAGTTCTTC. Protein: CASSTPSGGAAYNEQFF.

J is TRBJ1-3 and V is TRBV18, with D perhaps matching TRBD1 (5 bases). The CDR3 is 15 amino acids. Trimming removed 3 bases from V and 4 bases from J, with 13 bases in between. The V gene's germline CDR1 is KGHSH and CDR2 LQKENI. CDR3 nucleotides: TGTGCCAGCTCACCGGCGGGGGTCTCGGGAAACACCATATATTTT. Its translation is CASSPAGVSGNTIYF.

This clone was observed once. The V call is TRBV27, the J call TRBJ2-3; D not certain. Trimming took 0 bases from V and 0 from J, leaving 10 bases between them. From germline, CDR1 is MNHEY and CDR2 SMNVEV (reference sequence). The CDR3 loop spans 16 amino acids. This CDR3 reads CASSLSVLQSTDTQYF. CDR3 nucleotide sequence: TGTGCCAGCAGTTTATCTGTATTGCAGAGCACAGATACGCAGTATTTT.

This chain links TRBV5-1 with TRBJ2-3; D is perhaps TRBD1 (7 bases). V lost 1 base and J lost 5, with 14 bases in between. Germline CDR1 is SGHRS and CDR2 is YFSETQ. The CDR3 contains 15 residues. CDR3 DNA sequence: TGCGCCAGCAGCTTGCTTTCCAGGGGGGTAGATACGCAGTATTTT. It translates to CASSLLSRGVDTQYF.

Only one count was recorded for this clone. CDR3 nucleotides: TGCGCCAGCAGCTTGGGGCTGGACAGACAAGAGACCCAGTACTTC. Encoded protein: CASSLGLDRQETQYF. This chain connects TRBV5-1 to TRBJ2-5, with D possibly matching TRBD1 (6 bases). The CDR3 runs to 15 residues. V lost 0 bases and J lost 2, with 11 bases in between. CDR1 SGHRS and CDR2 YFSETQ come from the germline V gene.

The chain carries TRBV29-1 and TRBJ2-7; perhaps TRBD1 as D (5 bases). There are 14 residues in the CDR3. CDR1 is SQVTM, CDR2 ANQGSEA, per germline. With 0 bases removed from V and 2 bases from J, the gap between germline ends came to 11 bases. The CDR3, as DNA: TGCAGCGTTGAAGATCCAGACAGAACCTACGAGCAGTACTTC. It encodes CSVEDPDRTYEQYF.

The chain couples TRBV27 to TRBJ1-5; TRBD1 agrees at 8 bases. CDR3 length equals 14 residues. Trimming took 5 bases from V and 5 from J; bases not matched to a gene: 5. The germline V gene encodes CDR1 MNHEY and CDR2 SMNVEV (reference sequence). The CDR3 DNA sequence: TGTGCCAGCAGTCTTACAGGGGGGTATCAGCCCCAGCATTTT. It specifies CASSLTGGYQPQHF.

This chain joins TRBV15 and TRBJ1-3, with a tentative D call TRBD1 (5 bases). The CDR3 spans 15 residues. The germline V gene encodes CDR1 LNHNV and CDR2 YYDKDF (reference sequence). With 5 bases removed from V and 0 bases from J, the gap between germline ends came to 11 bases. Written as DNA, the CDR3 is TGTGCCACCAGCCGGGGGGTCAACTCTGGAAACACCATATATTTT. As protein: CATSRGVNSGNTIYF.

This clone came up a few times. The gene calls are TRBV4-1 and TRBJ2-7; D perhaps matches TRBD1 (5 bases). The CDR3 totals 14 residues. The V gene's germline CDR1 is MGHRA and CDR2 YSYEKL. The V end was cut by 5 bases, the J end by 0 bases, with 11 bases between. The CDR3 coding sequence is TGCGCCAGCAGCGGGCGGACATCCTCCTACGAGCAGTACTTC. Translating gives CASSGRTSSYEQYF.

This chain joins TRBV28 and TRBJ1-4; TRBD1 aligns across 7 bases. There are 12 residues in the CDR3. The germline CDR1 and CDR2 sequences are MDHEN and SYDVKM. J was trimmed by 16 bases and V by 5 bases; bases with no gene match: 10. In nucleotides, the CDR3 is TGTGCCAGCAGTCAACCCCTGACAGGGCCGTTTTTT. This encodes CASSQPLTGPFF.

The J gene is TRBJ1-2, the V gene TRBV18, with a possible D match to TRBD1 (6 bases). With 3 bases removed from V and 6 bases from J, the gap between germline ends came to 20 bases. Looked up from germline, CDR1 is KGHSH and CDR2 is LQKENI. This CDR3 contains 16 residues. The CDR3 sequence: CASSPLSDRLRDGYTF. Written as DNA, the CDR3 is TGTGCCAGCTCACCGTTATCTGACAGGCTCAGGGATGGCTACACCTTC.

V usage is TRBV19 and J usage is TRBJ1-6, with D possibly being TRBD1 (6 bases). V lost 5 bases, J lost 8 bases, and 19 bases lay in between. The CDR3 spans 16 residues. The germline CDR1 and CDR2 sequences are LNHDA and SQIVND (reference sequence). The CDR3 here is CASSPETGSSHSPLHF. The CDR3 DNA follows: TGTGCCAGTAGTCCCGAAACAGGGTCAAGCCATTCACCCCTCCACTTT.

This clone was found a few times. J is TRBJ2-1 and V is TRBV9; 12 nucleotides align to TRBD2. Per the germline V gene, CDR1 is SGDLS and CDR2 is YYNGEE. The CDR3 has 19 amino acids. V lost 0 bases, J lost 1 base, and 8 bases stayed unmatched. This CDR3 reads CASSVEASGGARSYNEQFF. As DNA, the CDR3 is TGTGCCAGCAGCGTAGAGGCTAGCGGGGGGGCGAGGTCCTACAATGAGCAGTTCTTC.

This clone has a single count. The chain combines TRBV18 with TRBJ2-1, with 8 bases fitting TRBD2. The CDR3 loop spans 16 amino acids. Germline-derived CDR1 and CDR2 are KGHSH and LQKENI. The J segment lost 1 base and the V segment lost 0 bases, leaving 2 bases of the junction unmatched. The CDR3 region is CASSPPGGGSYNEQFF. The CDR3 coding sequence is TGTGCCAGCTCACCACCTGGCGGGGGGTCCTACAATGAGCAGTTCTTC.

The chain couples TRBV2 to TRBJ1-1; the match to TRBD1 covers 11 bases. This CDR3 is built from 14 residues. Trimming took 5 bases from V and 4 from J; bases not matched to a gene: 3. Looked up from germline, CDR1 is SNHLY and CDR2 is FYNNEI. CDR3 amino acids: CASSKGTGGTEAFF. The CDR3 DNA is TGTGCCAGCAGTAAGGGGACAGGGGGCACTGAAGCTTTCTTT.

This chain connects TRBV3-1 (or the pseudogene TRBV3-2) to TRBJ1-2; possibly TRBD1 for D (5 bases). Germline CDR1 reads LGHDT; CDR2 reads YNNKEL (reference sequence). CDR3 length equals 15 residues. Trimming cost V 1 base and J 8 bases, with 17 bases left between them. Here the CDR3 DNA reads TGTGCCAGCAGCCAAGGTTCAGGGCCCGGGGGAGGCTACACCTTC. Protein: CASSQGSGPGGGYTF.

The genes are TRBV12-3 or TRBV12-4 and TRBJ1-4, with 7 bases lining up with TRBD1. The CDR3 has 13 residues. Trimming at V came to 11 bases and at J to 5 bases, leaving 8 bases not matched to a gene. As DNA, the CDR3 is TGTGCCGGGACAGACGGGCCCAATGAAAAACTGTTTTTT. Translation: CAGTDGPNEKLFF.

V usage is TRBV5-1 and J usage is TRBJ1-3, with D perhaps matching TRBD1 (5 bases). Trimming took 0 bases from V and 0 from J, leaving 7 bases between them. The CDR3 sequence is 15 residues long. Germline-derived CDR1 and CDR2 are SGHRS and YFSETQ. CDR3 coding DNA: TGCGCCAGCAGCTTGGAGGGGAACTCTGGAAACACCATATATTTT. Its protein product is CASSLEGNSGNTIYF.

This CDR3 reads CASSLSGTGKGGGYTF. For the CDR3, the DNA is TGTGCCAGCAGTTTATCCGGGACAGGGAAAGGGGGAGGCTACACCTTC. This chain joins TRBV27 and TRBJ1-2, with 9 bases aligning to TRBD1. The CDR3 extends over 16 amino acids. CDR1 and CDR2 from the germline V gene are MNHEY and SMNVEV (reference sequence). The V segment lost 0 bases and the J segment 8 bases; nucleotides outside the gene matches: 10.